These 18 T cell receptor beta chains originate from one sample sequenced in a study of blood T cell repertoires in COVID-19. Produced via immunoSEQ multiplex PCR; TCRdb's table is partial and in-frame only. The sample has about 70,000 clones, 60% to 85% seen once. The specimen was peripheral blood. These receptors were obtained from a human donor in a cohort sampled during active COVID-19.

The chain links TRBV5-1 to TRBJ1-1; tentative D call: TRBD1 (6 bases). The germline V gene has CDR1 SGHRS and CDR2 YFSETQ. V lost 1 base to trimming and J lost 0 bases, with 19 bases between them. CDR3 length: 18 amino acids. The CDR3 DNA reads as TGCGCCAGCAGCTTGAGTGAGCGGACAGAAAACATGAACACTGAAGCTTTCTTT. It is translated as CASSLSERTENMNTEAFF.

The genes are TRBV18 and TRBJ2-7; D may be TRBD2 (5 bases). The CDR3 has 12 residues. The germline V gene encodes CDR1 KGHSH and CDR2 LQKENI. Trimming took off 3 bases at V and 6 bases at J, with 9 bases between the two ends. CDR3 protein: CASSPAAGEQYF. Written as DNA, the CDR3 is TGTGCCAGCTCACCGGCTGCGGGCGAGCAGTACTTC.

This sequence joins TRBV7-6 and TRBJ2-3, with D unresolved. With 5 bases removed from V and 6 bases from J, the gap between germline ends came to 12 bases. The germline CDR1 and CDR2 sequences are SGHVS and FNYEAQ. CDR3 size: 13 residues. The CDR3 here is CASSPNSLDTQYF. CDR3 nucleotides: TGTGCCAGCAGCCCTAATTCTCTGGATACGCAGTATTTT.

The V gene is TRBV7-9, the J gene TRBJ1-1, with no clear D. The ends were cut back, 4 bases at V and 0 bases at J, with 9 bases in the middle. CDR3 length equals 14 residues. CDR1 and CDR2 from the germline V gene are SEHNR and FQNEAQ (reference sequence). CDR3 coding DNA: TGTGCCAGCAGCTCGTGGAGTTTGAACACTGAAGCTTTCTTT. It codes for CASSSWSLNTEAFF.

The chain employs TRBV4-1 and TRBJ2-6, with 10 bases identical to TRBD1. The CDR3 runs to 17 residues. With V trimmed by 3 bases and J by 2 bases, 4 bases remained unmatched. CDR1 and CDR2 from the germline V gene are MGHRA and YSYEKL. The CDR3 sequence is CASSQGGQGAGANVLTF. The CDR3, as DNA: TGCGCCAGCAGCCAGGGAGGACAGGGGGCTGGGGCCAACGTCCTGACTTTC.

This clone was seen a handful of times. The chain carries TRBV5-1 and TRBJ1-1; 12 bases agree with TRBD1. The length of the CDR3 is 15 residues. Germline CDR1 reads SGHRS; CDR2 reads YFSETQ. J lost 6 bases, V lost 3 bases, and 6 bases had no gene match. The CDR3, as DNA: TGCGCCAGCAGCTCGGGGGGACAGGGGGCCCCTGAAGCTTTCTTT. Amino acids: CASSSGGQGAPEAFF.

The chain links TRBV9 to TRBJ2-3; TRBD2 aligns across 8 bases. CDR1 and CDR2 (germline): SGDLS, YYNGEE. The CDR3 runs to 15 residues. V lost 0 bases, J lost 4 bases, and 4 bases stayed unmatched. CDR3 amino acids: CASSVESGGSDTQYF. The CDR3 region has the DNA TGTGCCAGCAGCGTAGAATCGGGGGGGTCAGATACGCAGTATTTT.

The chain uses TRBV10-2 and TRBJ1-4; weak D call: TRBD1 (5 bases). The V gene's germline CDR1 is WSHSY and CDR2 SAAADI. Deletions cut 3 bases from V and 5 bases from J, with 19 bases between. The CDR3 has 17 amino acids. CDR3 nucleotides: TGCGCCAGCAGTGACCCCCGGCCGGGGGTTATAAATGAAAAACTGTTTTTT. Amino acid sequence: CASSDPRPGVINEKLFF.

The chain uses TRBV3-1 (or the pseudogene TRBV3-2) and TRBJ1-1; the match to TRBD1 covers 8 bases. The CDR3 spans 14 residues. Germline CDR1 reads LGHDT; CDR2 reads YNNKEL (reference sequence). The V gene end was trimmed by 6 bases and the J gene end by 5 bases; junction bases not matched to a gene: 8. The CDR3 here is CASRNTGGRTEAFF. CDR3 bases: TGTGCCAGCAGAAATACAGGGGGGAGGACTGAAGCTTTCTTT.

The rearrangement links TRBV7-3 to TRBJ1-2, with D possibly being TRBD1 (6 bases). CDR1 is SGHTA and CDR2 is FQGTGA in the germline V gene. V lost 5 bases and J lost 4, with 17 bases in between. The CDR3 contains 15 residues. The CDR3 coding sequence is TGTGCCAGCAGCCTCCTGGGGGGGCTGAGCTATGGCTACACCTTC. Amino acid sequence: CASSLLGGLSYGYTF.

The chain recombines TRBV7-9 with TRBJ2-1, with 11 bases identical to TRBD2. CDR3 length equals 16 residues. Losses at the gene ends were 5 bases for V and 10 bases for J; bases not matched to a gene: 13. Germline loops: CDR1 SEHNR, CDR2 FQNEAQ (reference sequence). The CDR3 DNA reads TGTGCCAGCAGCGGGAGAGGCCTAGCGGGGGGAGGGGAGCAGTTCTTC. Its protein is CASSGRGLAGGGEQFF.

The J gene is TRBJ2-2, the V gene TRBV11-2; no clear D gene. Trimming left V 0 bases short and J 5 bases short, with 7 bases between. The CDR3 is made up of 14 amino acids. In germline, CDR1 is SGHAT, CDR2 FQNNGV. The CDR3 DNA sequence: TGTGCCAGCAGCTTAGAAAGACATACCGGGGAGCTGTTTTTT. It codes for CASSLERHTGELFF.

The V call is TRBV5-4, the J call TRBJ2-3; TRBD2 aligns across 10 bases. This CDR3 is built from 15 residues. CDR1 is SGHNT and CDR2 is YYREEE in the germline V gene (reference sequence). V dropped 4 bases and J dropped 4; count of bases not matched to a gene: 6. This chain's CDR3 is CASSRSGGVSDTQYF. The CDR3 DNA is TGTGCCAGCAGCCGAAGCGGGGGGGTTTCAGATACGCAGTATTTT.

This sequence joins TRBV6-5 and TRBJ2-5; TRBD2 matches 8 bases. With V trimmed by 8 bases and J by 5 bases, 1 base remained unmatched. Germline CDR1 reads MNHEY; CDR2 reads SVGAGI. The CDR3 covers 11 residues. The CDR3 DNA follows: TGTGCCAGCTCGGGGGGGGAGACCCAGTACTTC. As protein: CASSGGETQYF.

The chain carries TRBV5-4 and TRBJ1-1, with a tentative D call TRBD1 (6 bases). The CDR3 totals 15 residues. V was shortened by 0 bases and J by 5 bases, with 14 bases between the two germline ends. CDR1 and CDR2 (germline): SGHNT, YYREEE (reference sequence). CDR3 in amino acids: CASSLGGNRVTEAFF. CDR3 nucleotides: TGTGCCAGCAGCTTGGGAGGTAACAGGGTGACTGAAGCTTTCTTT.

The chain carries TRBV9 and TRBJ2-7; 7 nucleotides match TRBD1. The germline gives CDR1 SGDLS, CDR2 YYNGEE. Trimming cost V 3 bases and J 2 bases; bases outside gene matches: 5. The length of the CDR3 is 14 residues. The CDR3 reads CASSAPDRAYEQYF. The CDR3 region has the DNA TGTGCCAGCAGCGCCCCCGACAGGGCCTACGAGCAGTACTTC. The variable domain in full, with the rest retrieved from reference TRBV9 and TRBJ2-7, is DSGVTQTPKHLITATGQRVTLRCSPRSGDLSVYWYQQSLDQGLQFLIQYYNGEERAKGNILERFSAQQFPDLHSELNLSSLELGDSALYFCASSAPDRAYEQYFGPGTRLTVT.

This chain joins TRBV11-3 and TRBJ2-7; TRBD1 aligns across 8 bases. Germline CDR1 reads SGHNT; CDR2 reads YENEEA. The length of the CDR3 is 13 residues. V was clipped by 2 bases and J by 6 bases; unmatched bases: 3. CDR3: CASSLTTGGEQYF. CDR3 nucleotides: TGTGCCAGCAGCTTAACCACAGGGGGCGAGCAGTACTTC.

The chain couples TRBV5-1 to TRBJ1-3, with TRBD1 as a possible D gene (5 bases). The germline V gene has CDR1 SGHRS and CDR2 YFSETQ. The CDR3 loop spans 14 amino acids. V lost 4 bases to trimming and J lost 2 bases, with 10 bases between them. The CDR3 sequence is CASSPDTAGNTIYF. CDR3 DNA: TGCGCCAGCAGCCCGGACACCGCTGGAAACACCATATATTTT.